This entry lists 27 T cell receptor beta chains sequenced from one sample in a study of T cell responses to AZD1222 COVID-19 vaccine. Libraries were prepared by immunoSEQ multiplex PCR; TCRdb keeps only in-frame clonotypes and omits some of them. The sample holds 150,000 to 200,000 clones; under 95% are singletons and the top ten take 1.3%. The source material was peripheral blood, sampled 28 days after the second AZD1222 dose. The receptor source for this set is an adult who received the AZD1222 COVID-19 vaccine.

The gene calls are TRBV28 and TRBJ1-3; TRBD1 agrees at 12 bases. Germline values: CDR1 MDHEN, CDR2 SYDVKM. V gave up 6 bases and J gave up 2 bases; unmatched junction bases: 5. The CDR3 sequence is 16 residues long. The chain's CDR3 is CASRGQGANTGNTIYF. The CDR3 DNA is TGTGCCAGCAGGGGACAGGGGGCAAATACTGGAAACACCATATATTTT.

The CDR3 bases are TGTGCCAGCAGCTTAGCTCGGGCCGCGAACACTGAAGCTTTCTTT. It encodes CASSLARAANTEAFF. This sequence joins TRBV7-2 and TRBJ1-1; D is unresolved. V was shortened by 0 bases and J by 1 base, with 9 bases between the two germline ends. CDR1 is SGHTA, CDR2 FQGNSA, per germline. CDR3 length equals 15 residues. Full variable domain (missing parts from reference TRBV7-2 and TRBJ1-1): GAGVSQSPSNKVTEKGKDVELRCDPISGHTALYWYRQSLGQGLEFLIYFQGNSAPDKSGLPSDRFSAERTGGSVSTLTIQRTQQEDSAVYLCASSLARAANTEAFFGQGTRLTVV.

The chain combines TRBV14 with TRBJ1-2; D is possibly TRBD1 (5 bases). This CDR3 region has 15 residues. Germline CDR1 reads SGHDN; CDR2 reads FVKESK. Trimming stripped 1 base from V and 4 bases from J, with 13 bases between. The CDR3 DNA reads TGTGCCAGCAGCCAAGGGCCGACGGGGGTCTATGGCTACACCTTC. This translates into CASSQGPTGVYGYTF.

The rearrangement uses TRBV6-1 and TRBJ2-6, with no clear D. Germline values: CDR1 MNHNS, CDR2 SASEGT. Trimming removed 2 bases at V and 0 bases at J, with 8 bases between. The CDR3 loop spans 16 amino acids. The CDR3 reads CASSESPHSGANVLTF. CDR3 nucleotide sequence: TGTGCCAGCAGTGAATCCCCGCACTCTGGGGCCAACGTCCTGACTTTC.

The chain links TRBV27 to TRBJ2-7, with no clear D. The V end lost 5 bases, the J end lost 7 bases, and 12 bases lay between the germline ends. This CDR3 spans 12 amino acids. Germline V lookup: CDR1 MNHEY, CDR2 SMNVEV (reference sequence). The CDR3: CASSPAVGEQYF. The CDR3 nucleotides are TGTGCCAGCAGTCCGGCGGTGGGGGAGCAGTACTTC.

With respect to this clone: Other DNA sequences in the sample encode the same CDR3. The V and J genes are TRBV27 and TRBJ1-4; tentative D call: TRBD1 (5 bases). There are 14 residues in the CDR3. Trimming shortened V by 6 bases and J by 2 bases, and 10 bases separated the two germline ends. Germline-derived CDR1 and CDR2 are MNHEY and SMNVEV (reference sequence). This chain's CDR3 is CASSPGGTNEKLFF. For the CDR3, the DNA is TGTGCCAGCAGCCCGGGGGGGACTAATGAAAAACTGTTTTTT.

The CDR3 here is CSVGTTSSQETQYF. CDR3 nucleotide sequence: TGCAGCGTTGGAACTACTAGCTCACAAGAGACCCAGTACTTC. The rearrangement joins TRBV29-1 to TRBJ2-5; D is perhaps TRBD2 (6 bases). Trimming shortened V by 4 bases and J by 2 bases, and 14 bases separated the two germline ends. Germline lookup yields CDR1 SQVTM and CDR2 ANQGSEA. This CDR3 has 14 amino acids.

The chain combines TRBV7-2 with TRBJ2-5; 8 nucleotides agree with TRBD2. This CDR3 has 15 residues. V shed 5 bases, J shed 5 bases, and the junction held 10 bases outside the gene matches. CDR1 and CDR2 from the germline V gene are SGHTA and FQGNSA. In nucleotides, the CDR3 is TGTGCCAGCAGCCCCCGAAGCGGGAGCGGGGAGACCCAGTACTTC. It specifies CASSPRSGSGETQYF. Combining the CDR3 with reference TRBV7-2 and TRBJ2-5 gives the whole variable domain GAGVSQSPSNKVTEKGKDVELRCDPISGHTALYWYRQSLGQGLEFLIYFQGNSAPDKSGLPSDRFSAERTGGSVSTLTIQRTQQEDSAVYLCASSPRSGSGETQYFGPGTRLLVL.

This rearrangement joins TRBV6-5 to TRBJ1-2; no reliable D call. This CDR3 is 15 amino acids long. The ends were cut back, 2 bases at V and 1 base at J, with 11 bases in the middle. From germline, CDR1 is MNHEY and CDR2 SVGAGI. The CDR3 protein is CASSYRTLNNYGYTF. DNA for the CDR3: TGTGCCAGCAGTTACCGGACTCTAAATAACTATGGCTACACCTTC.

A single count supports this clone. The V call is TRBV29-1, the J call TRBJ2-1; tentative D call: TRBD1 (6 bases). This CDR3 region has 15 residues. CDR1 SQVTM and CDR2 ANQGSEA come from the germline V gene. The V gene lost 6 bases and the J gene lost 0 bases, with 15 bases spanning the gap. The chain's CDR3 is CSVNGQGSSYNEQFF. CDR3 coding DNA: TGCAGCGTAAACGGGCAGGGGAGCTCCTACAATGAGCAGTTCTTC.

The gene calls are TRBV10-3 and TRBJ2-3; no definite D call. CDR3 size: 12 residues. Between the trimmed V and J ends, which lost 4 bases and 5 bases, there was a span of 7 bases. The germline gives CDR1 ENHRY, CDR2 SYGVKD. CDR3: CAISGAKDTQYF. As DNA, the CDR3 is TGTGCCATCAGTGGGGCCAAAGATACGCAGTATTTT.

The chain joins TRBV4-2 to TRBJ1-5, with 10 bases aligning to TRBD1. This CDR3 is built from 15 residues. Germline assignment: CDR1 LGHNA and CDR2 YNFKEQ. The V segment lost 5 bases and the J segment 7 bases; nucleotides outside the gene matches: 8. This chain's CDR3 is CASSVDRGFRQPQHF. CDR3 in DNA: TGTGCCAGCAGCGTGGACAGGGGGTTTAGGCAGCCCCAGCATTTT.

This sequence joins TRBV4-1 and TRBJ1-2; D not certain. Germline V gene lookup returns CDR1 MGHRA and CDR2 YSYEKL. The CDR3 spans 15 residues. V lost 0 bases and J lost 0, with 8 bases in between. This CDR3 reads CASSQEGPANYGYTF. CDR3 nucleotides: TGCGCCAGCAGCCAAGAAGGGCCCGCTAACTATGGCTACACCTTC.

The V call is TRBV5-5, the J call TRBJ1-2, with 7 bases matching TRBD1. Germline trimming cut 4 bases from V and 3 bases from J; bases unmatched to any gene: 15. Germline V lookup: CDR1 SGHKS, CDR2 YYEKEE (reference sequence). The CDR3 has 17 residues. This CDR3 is CASSQWDSVKGDYGYTF. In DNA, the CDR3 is TGTGCCAGCAGCCAGTGGGACAGTGTAAAAGGGGACTATGGCTACACCTTC.

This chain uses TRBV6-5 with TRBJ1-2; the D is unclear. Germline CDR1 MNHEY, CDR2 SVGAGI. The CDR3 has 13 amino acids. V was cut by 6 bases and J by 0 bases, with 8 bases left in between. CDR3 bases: TGTGCCAGCAGCTGGACGGCTAACTATGGCTACACCTTC. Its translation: CASSWTANYGYTF.

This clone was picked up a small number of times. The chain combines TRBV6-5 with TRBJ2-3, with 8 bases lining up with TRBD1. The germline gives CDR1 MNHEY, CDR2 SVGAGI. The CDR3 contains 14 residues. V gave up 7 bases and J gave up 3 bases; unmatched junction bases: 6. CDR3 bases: TGTGCCAGCACCCGAGGACAGGGAACAGATACGCAGTATTTT. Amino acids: CASTRGQGTDTQYF.

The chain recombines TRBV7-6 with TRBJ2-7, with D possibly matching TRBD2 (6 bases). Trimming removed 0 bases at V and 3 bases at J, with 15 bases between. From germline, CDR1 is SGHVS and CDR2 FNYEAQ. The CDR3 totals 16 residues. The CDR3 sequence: CASSLAGGTPFYEQYF. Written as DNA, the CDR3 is TGTGCCAGCAGCTTAGCTGGGGGGACCCCTTTCTACGAGCAGTACTTC.

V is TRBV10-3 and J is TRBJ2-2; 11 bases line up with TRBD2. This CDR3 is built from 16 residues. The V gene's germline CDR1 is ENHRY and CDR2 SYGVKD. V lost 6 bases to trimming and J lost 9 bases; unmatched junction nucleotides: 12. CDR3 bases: TGTGCCATCAGCCCCATCCTAGCGGGGGGTAGTCGGGAGCTGTTTTTT. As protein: CAISPILAGGSRELFF.

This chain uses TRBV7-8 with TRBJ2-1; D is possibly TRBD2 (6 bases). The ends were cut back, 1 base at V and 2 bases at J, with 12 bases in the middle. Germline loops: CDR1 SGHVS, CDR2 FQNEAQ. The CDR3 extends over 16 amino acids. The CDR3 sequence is CASSLVIGGAYNEQFF. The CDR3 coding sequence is TGTGCCAGCAGCTTAGTGATTGGAGGGGCCTACAATGAGCAGTTCTTC.

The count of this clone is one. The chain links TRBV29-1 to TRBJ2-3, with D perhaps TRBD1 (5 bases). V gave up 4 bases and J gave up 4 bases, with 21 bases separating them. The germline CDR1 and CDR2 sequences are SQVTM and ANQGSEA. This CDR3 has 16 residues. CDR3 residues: CSVALGFNRGPDTQYF. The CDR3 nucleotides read TGCAGCGTTGCTTTGGGATTCAATAGGGGCCCAGATACGCAGTATTTT.

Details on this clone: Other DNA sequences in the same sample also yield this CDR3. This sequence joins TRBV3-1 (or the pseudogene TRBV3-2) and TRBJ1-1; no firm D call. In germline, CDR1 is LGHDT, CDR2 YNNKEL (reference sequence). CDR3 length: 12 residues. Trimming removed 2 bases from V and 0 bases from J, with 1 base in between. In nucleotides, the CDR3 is TGTGCCAGCAGCCAAATGAACACTGAAGCTTTCTTT. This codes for CASSQMNTEAFF.

The CDR3 nucleotides read TGTGCCAGCACCCCCCGGGTAGCCACTGAAGCTTTCTTT. Translating gives CASTPRVATEAFF. The V call is TRBV6-5, the J call TRBJ1-1; D ambiguous. The CDR3 spans 13 residues. Trimming took off 7 bases at V and 4 bases at J, with 13 bases between the two ends. The germline CDR1 and CDR2 sequences are MNHEY and SVGAGI.

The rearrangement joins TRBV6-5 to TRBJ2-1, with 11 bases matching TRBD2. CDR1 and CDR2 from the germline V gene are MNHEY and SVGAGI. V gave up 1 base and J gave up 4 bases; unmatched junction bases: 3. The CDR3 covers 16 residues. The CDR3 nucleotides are TGTGCCAGCAGTTACTTCGGGACTAGCGGTTACAATGAGCAGTTCTTC. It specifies CASSYFGTSGYNEQFF.

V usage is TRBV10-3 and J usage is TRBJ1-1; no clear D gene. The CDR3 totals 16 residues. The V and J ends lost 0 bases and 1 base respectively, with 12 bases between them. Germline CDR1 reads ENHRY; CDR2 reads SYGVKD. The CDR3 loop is CAISESSLPGNTEAFF. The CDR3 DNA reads TGTGCCATCAGTGAGTCGAGTCTCCCCGGGAACACTGAAGCTTTCTTT.

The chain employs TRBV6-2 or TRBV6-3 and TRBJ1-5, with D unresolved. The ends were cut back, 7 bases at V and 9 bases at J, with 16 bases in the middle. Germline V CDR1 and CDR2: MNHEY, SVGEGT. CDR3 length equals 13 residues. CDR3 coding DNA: TGTGCCAGCACCCCCCGAGTAGTCTCGCCCCAGCATTTT. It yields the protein CASTPRVVSPQHF.

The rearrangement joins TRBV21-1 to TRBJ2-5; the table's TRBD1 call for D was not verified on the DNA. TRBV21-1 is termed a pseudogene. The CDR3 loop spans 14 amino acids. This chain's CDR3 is CASSTDRVQETQYF. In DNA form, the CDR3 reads TGTGCCAGCAGCACGGACAGGGTCCAAGAGACCCAGTACTTC.

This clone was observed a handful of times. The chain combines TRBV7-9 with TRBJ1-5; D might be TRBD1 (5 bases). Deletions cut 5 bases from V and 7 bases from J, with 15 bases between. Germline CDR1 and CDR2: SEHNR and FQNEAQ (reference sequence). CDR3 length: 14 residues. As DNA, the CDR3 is TGTGCCAGCAGCAACCGGGGGTTCGGGCAGCCCCAGCATTTT. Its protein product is CASSNRGFGQPQHF.